These T cell receptor beta chains were read from a single sample in a study of cytomegalovirus exposure and HLA in healthy donors. TCRdb keeps only in-frame clones here, not all; method: immunoSEQ multiplex PCR. Here the sample spans 150,000 or so clones, approximately 80% being singletons. The sequenced sample consisted of PBMCs. The origin of the receptors is a male donor in good health and CMV-seronegative. The CDR3 runs from the conserved cysteine through the conserved F or W. D genes are given only for firm matches. Not every row has a clone size; where given, it reads once, few, many or a size class.

V,D,size,J,CDR3,DNA
TRBV4-1,NA,NA,TRBJ1-5,CASSQVSFFGSQHF,TGCGCCAGCAGCCAAGTTAGCTTTTTTGGGTCCCAGCATTTT
TRBV21-1,NA,NA,TRBJ1-2,CASSNPTGDGYTF,TGTGCCAGCAGCAACCCGACAGGGGATGGCTACACCTTC
TRBV11-1,TRBD1,NA,TRBJ2-7,CASSGQGISYEQYF,TGTGCCAGCAGTGGACAGGGGATTTCCTACGAGCAGTACTTC
TRBV5-1,NA,NA,TRBJ2-2,CASSLDPSGELFF,TGCGCCAGCAGCTTGGACCCGAGCGGGGAGCTGTTTTTT
TRBV28,NA,NA,TRBJ1-4,CASSLSGGLEKLFF,TGTGCCAGCAGTTTATCGGGGGGCCTTGAAAAACTGTTTTTT
TRBV7-4,TRBD1,NA,TRBJ2-2,CASSCQGQGYTGELFF,TGTGCCAGCAGCTGCCAGGGACAGGGATATACCGGGGAGCTGTTTTTT
TRBV28,TRBD2,NA,TRBJ2-5,CASSRPRGERETQYF,TGTGCCAGCAGCCGGCCGCGGGGGGAGCGGGAGACCCAGTACTTC
TRBV19,TRBD1,few,TRBJ2-5,CASSPGQVRETQYF,TGTGCCAGTAGTCCTGGACAGGTGAGAGAGACCCAGTACTTC
TRBV19,NA,NA,TRBJ1-5,CASLAPQAGNQPQHF,TGTGCCTCCCTAGCCCCCCAGGCAGGCAATCAGCCCCAGCATTTT
TRBV15,NA,NA,TRBJ2-7,CATSRGHYEQYF,TGTGCCACCAGCAGAGGTCACTACGAGCAGTACTTC
TRBV5-1,NA,few,TRBJ1-4,CASSEQGTEKLFF,TGCGCCAGCAGCGAACAGGGAACTGAAAAACTGTTTTTT
TRBV19,TRBD2,NA,TRBJ2-3,CASSMGGADTQYF,TGTGCCAGTAGTATGGGAGGGGCAGATACGCAGTATTTT
TRBV4-1,NA,NA,TRBJ1-3,CASSQEQGISGNTIYF,TGCGCCAGCAGCCAAGAGCAGGGAATCTCTGGAAACACCATATATTTT
TRBV7-2,TRBD1,NA,TRBJ2-1,CASSLATGANEQFF,TGTGCCAGCAGCTTAGCAACAGGGGCCAATGAGCAGTTCTTC
TRBV5-6,NA,NA,TRBJ2-7,CASSLVGQGGGGEQYF,TGTGCCAGCAGCTTGGTTGGACAGGGAGGGGGCGGCGAGCAGTACTTC
TRBV30,TRBD2,NA,TRBJ2-7,CASKAGTSASYEQYF,TGTGCCTCTAAGGCCGGGACTAGCGCCTCCTACGAGCAGTACTTC
TRBV7-9,NA,few,TRBJ2-5,CASSSRLIGQETQYF,TGTGCCAGCAGTTCGCGGCTTATCGGGCAAGAGACCCAGTACTTC
TRBV29-1,NA,NA,TRBJ1-3,CSVEDHSNTIYF,TGCAGCGTTGAAGATCACAGCAACACCATATATTTT
TRBV2,NA,NA,TRBJ2-7,CASKGEAVRQYF,TGTGCCAGCAAGGGGGAAGCGGTCCGGCAGTACTTC
TRBV7-2,NA,NA,TRBJ2-1,CASSLVRGLYNEQFF,TGTGCCAGCAGCTTAGTAAGGGGCCTCTACAATGAGCAGTTCTTC
TRBV7-9,NA,NA,TRBJ1-4,CASSLVIGGNEKLFF,TGTGCCAGCAGCTTAGTAATCGGGGGAAATGAAAAACTGTTTTTT
TRBV7-9,TRBD2,NA,TRBJ2-1,CASSLGSGFYNEQFF,TGTGCCAGCAGCTTAGGTAGCGGGTTTTACAATGAGCAGTTCTTC
TRBV9,NA,NA,TRBJ2-7,CASSLGGQSYEQYF,TGTGCCAGCAGCCTCGGGGGACAGTCCTACGAGCAGTACTTC
TRBV18,TRBD1,NA,TRBJ1-1,CASSVRTGANTEAFF,TGTGCCAGCTCAGTAAGGACAGGGGCCAACACTGAAGCTTTCTTT
TRBV2,TRBD1,NA,TRBJ1-3,CASSETGAGNTIYF,TGTGCCAGCAGTGAAACAGGGGCTGGAAACACCATATATTTT
TRBV7-2,TRBD1,few,TRBJ2-3,CASSLVGQGTDTQYF,TGTGCCAGCAGCTTAGTTGGACAGGGCACAGATACGCAGTATTTT
TRBV2,TRBD1,NA,TRBJ1-4,CASIGGADEKLFF,TGTGCCAGCATAGGGGGCGCAGATGAAAAACTGTTTTTT
TRBV27,NA,NA,TRBJ1-1,CASSPRGTLGAFF,TGTGCCAGCAGCCCACGCGGTACGTTGGGAGCTTTCTTT